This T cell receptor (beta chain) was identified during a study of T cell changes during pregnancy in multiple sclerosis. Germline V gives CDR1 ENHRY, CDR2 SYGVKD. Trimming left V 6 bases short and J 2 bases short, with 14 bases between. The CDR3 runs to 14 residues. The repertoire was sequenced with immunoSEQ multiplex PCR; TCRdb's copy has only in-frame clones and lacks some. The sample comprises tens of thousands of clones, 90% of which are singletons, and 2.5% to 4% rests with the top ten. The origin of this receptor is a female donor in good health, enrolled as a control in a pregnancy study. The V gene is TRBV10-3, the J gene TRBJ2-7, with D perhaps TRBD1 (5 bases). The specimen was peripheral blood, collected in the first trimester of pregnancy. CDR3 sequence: CAISPTPGTYEQYF. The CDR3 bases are TGTGCCATCAGCCCCACGCCAGGGACCTACGAGCAGTACTTC.